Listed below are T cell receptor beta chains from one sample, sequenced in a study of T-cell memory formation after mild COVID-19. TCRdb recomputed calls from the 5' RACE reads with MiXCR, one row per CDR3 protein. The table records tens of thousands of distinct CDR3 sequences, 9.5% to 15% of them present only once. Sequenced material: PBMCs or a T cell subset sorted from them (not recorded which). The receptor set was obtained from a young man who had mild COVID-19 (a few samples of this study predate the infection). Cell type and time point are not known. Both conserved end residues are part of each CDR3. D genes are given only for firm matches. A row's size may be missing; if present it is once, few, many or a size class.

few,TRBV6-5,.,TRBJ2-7,CASSYSTSGGPWNEQYF,TGTGCCAGCAGTTACTCGACGAGTGGGGGCCCGTGGAACGAGCAGTACTTC
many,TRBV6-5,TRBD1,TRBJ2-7,CASSAGQGLYEQYF,TGTGCCAGCAGTGCAGGACAGGGCCTCTACGAGCAGTACTTC
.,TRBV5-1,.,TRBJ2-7,CASSWSGRGSYEQYF,TGCGCCAGCAGCTGGTCAGGGCGAGGCTCCTACGAGCAGTACTTC
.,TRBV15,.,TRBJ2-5,CATSRGERGETQYF,TGTGCCACCAGCAGGGGGGAAAGAGGAGAGACCCAGTACTTC
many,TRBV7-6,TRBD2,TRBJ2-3,CASSLAGRTDTQYF,TGTGCCAGCAGCCTAGCGGGCCGCACAGATACGCAGTATTTT
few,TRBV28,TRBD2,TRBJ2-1,CASSLLAGGIDEQFF,TGTGCCAGCAGTTTATTGGCGGGGGGGATAGATGAGCAGTTCTTC
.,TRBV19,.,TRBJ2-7,CASSILQGYEQYF,TGTGCCAGTAGTATTCTACAGGGCTACGAGCAGTACTTC
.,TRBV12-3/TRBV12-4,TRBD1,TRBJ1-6,CASRRTGVVSPLHF,TGTGCCAGCAGGCGGACAGGGGTGGTCTCACCCCTCCACTTT
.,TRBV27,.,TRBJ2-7,CASSLSGGYRDHEQYF,TGTGCCAGCAGTTTATCTGGGGGGTACAGGGACCACGAGCAGTACTTC
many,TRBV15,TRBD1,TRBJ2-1,CATRGGKNNEQFF,TGTGCCACCCGAGGGGGCAAAAACAATGAGCAGTTCTTC
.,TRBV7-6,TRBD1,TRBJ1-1,CASSAGTGTGTEAFF,TGTGCCAGCAGCGCCGGGACAGGGACAGGCACTGAAGCTTTCTTT
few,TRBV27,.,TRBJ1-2,CASRNSGLRAYGYTF,TGTGCCAGCAGGAACTCGGGCCTCCGAGCCTATGGCTACACCTTC
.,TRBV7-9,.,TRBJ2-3,CASSFTPSSTDTQYF,TGTGCCAGCAGCTTTACTCCCTCTAGCACAGATACGCAGTATTTT
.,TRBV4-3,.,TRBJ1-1,CASSQESGMAEAFF,TGCGCCAGCAGCCAAGAATCAGGAATGGCTGAAGCTTTCTTT
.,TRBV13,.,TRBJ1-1,CASSLVEGGITEAFF,TGTGCCAGCAGCTTAGTGGAGGGCGGGATCACTGAAGCTTTCTTT
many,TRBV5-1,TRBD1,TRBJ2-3,CASSPNRDRGGADTQYF,TGCGCCAGCAGCCCGAACCGGGACAGGGGTGGTGCAGATACGCAGTATTTT
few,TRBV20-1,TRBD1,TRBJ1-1,CSARVPGQGAFAFF,TGCAGTGCTAGAGTGCCGGGACAGGGGGCTTTCGCTTTCTTT
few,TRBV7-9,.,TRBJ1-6,CASSSDGSPLHF,TGTGCCAGCAGCTCGGACGGTTCACCCCTCCACTTT
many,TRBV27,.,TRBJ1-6,CASSPPNSPLHF,TGTGCCAGCAGTCCACCCAATTCACCCCTCCACTTT
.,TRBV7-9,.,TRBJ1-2,CASSYATEPYYGYTF,TGTGCCAGCAGCTACGCGACAGAGCCCTACTATGGCTACACCTTC
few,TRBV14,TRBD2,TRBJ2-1,CASSVLAGVSYNEQFF,TGTGCCAGCAGCGTACTAGCGGGGGTTTCCTACAATGAGCAGTTCTTC
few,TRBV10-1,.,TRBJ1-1,CASSDLVNTEAFF,TGCGCCAGCAGTGATTTGGTGAACACTGAAGCTTTCTTT
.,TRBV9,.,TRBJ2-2,CASKGSPGTGELFF,TGTGCCAGCAAAGGTTCGCCCGGCACCGGGGAGCTGTTTTTT
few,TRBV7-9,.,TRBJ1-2,CASGSAGPYGYTF,TGTGCCAGCGGCTCCGCAGGGCCCTATGGCTACACCTTC
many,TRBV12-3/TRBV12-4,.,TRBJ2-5,CASSLRLFQETQYF,TGTGCCAGCAGCCTCCGATTGTTTCAAGAGACCCAGTACTTC
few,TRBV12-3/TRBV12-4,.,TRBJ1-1,CASSGTVTEAFF,TGTGCCAGCAGCGGGACGGTTACTGAAGCTTTCTTT
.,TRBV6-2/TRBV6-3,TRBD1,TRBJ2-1,CASSYPYTGGDEQFF,TGTGCCAGCAGTTACCCGTATACAGGGGGAGATGAGCAGTTCTTC
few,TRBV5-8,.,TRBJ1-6,CASTGGRPYNSPLHF,TGTGCCAGCACCGGGGGCAGGCCCTATAATTCACCCCTCCACTTT